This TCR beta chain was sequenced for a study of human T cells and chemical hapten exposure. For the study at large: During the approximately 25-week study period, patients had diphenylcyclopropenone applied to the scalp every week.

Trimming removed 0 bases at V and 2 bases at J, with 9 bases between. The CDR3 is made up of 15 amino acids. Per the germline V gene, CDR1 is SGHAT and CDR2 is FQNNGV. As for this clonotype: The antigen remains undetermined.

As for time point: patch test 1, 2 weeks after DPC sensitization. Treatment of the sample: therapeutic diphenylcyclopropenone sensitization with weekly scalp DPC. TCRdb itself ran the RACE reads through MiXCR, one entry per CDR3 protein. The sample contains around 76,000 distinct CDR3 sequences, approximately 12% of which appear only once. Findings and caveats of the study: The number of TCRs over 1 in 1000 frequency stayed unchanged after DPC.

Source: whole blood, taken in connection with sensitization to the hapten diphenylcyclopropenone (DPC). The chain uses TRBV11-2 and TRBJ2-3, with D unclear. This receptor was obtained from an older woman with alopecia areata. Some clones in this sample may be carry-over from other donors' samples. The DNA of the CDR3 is TGTGCCAGCAGCTTAGATTCCGGGTTCACAGATACGCAGTATTTT. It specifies CASSLDSGFTDTQYF. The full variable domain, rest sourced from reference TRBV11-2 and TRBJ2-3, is EAGVAQSPRYKIIEKRQSVAFWCNPISGHATLYWYQQILGQGPKLLIQFQNNGVVDDSQLPKDRFSAERLKGVDSTLKIQPAKLEDSAVYLCASSLDSGFTDTQYFGPGTRLTVL.